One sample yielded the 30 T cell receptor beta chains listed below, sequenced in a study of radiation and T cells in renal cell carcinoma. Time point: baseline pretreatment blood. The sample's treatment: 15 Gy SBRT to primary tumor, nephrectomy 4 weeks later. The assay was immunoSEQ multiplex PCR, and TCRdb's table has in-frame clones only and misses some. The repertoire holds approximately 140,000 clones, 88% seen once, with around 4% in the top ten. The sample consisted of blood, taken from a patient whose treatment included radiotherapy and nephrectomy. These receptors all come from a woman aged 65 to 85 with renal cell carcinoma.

The CDR3 sequence: CASSLISGGEQFF. The CDR3 region has the DNA TGTGCCAGCAGCTTAATTTCCGGGGGTGAGCAGTTCTTC. The genes are TRBV7-3 and TRBJ2-1, with D maybe TRBD2 (6 bases). The CDR3 spans 13 residues. Deletions cut 1 base from V and 9 bases from J, with 10 bases between. The germline V gene has CDR1 SGHTA and CDR2 FQGTGA.

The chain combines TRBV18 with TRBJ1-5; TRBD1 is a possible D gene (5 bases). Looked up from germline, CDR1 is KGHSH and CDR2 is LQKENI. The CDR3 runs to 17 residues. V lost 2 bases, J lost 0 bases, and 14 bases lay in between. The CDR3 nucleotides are TGTGCCAGCTCACCATCTGGCCTGGGGGGTAGCAATCAGCCCCAGCATTTT. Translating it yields CASSPSGLGGSNQPQHF.

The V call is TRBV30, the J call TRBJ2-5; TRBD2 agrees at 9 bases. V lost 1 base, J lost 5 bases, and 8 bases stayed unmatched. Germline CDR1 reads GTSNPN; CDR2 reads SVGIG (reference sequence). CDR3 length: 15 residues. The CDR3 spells CAWSGLAGTKETQYF. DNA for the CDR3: TGTGCCTGGAGTGGCCTAGCGGGGACTAAGGAGACCCAGTACTTC.

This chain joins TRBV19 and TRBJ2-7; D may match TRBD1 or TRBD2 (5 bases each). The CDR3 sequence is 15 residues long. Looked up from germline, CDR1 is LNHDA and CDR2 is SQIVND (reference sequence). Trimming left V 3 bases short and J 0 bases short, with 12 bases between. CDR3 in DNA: TGTGCCAGTAGTATCGGGACGGTGAGCTCCTACGAGCAGTACTTC. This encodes CASSIGTVSSYEQYF.

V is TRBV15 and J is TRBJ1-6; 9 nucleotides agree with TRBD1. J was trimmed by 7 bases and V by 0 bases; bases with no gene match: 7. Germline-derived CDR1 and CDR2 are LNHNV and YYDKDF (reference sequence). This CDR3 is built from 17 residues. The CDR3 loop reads CATSREGQGKLNSPLHF. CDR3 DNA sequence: TGTGCCACCAGCAGAGAGGGACAGGGTAAACTCAATTCACCCCTCCACTTT.

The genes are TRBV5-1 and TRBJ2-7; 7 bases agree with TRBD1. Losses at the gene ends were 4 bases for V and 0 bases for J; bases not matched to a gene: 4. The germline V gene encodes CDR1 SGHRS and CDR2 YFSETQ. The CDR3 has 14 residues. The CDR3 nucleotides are TGCGCCAGCAGCAACCGGGACAGCTCCTACGAGCAGTACTTC. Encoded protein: CASSNRDSSYEQYF.

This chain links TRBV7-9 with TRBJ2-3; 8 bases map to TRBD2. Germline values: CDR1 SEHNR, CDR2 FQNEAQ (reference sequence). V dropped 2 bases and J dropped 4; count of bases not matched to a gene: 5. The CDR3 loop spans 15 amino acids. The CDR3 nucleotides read TGTGCCAGCAGCTTATCAGCGGGGGTCGCAGATACGCAGTATTTT. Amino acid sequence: CASSLSAGVADTQYF.

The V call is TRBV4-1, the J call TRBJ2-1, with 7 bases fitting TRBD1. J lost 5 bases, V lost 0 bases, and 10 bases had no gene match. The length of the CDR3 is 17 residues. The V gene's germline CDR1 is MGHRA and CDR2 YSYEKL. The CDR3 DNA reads TGCGCCAGCAGCCAAGAAGGTACAGGGGTAATGCACAATGAGCAGTTCTTC. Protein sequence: CASSQEGTGVMHNEQFF.

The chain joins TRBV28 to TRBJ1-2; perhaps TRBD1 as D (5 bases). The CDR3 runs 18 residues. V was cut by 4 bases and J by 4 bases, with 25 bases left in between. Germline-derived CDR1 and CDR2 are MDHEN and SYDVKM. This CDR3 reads CASSSTVSQARKSYGYTF. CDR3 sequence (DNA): TGTGCCAGCAGTTCCACAGTCTCACAGGCCCGAAAGAGCTATGGCTACACCTTC.

The CDR3 DNA sequence: TGTGCCAGCAGCTTAATCGCCAGGGACACCCGATACGAGCAGTACTTC. It encodes CASSLIARDTRYEQYF. The chain uses TRBV7-8 and TRBJ2-7; tentative D call: TRBD1 (6 bases). CDR1 is SGHVS, CDR2 FQNEAQ, per germline. V shed 2 bases and J shed 4 bases, with 18 bases lying between them. The CDR3 is made up of 16 amino acids.

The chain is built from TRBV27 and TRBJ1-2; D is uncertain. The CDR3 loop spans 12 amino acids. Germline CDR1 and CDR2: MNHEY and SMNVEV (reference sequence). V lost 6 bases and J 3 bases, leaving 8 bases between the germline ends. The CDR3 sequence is CASRDGYYGYTF. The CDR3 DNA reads TGTGCCAGCAGGGACGGCTACTATGGCTACACCTTC.

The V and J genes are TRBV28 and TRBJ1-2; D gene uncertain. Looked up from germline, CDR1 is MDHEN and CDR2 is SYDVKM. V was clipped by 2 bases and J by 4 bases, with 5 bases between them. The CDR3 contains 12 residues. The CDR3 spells CASSLGFYGYTF. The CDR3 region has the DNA TGTGCCAGCAGTTTAGGGTTCTATGGCTACACCTTC.

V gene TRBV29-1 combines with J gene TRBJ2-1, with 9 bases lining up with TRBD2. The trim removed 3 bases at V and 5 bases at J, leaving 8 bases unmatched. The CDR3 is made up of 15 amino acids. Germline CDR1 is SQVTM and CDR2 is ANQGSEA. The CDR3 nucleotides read TGCAGCGTTGATTTAGCTGCGGGGGGGGACAATGAGCAGTTCTTC. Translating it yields CSVDLAAGGDNEQFF.

CDR3 in DNA: TGTGCCAGCAGCTCCGGAGGAGGCCGGCGGACTGAAGCTTTCTTT. Translation: CASSSGGGRRTEAFF. The chain employs TRBV11-1 and TRBJ1-1; D is unresolved. The CDR3 length is 15 residues. Per the germline V gene, CDR1 is SGHAT and CDR2 is FQDESV (reference sequence). V lost 4 bases to trimming and J lost 5 bases, with 17 bases between them.

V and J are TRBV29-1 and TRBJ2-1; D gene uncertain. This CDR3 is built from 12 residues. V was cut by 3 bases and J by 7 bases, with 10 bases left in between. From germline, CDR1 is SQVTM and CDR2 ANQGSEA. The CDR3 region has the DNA TGCAGCGTTGAGGCTGGGGTGAATGAGCAGTTCTTC. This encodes CSVEAGVNEQFF.

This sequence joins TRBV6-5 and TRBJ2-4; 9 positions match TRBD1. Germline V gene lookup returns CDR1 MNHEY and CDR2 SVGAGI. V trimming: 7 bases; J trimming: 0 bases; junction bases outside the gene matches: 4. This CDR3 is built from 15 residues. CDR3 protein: CASTGTGRAKNIQYF. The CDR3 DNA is TGTGCCAGCACTGGGACAGGGAGAGCCAAAAACATTCAGTACTTC.

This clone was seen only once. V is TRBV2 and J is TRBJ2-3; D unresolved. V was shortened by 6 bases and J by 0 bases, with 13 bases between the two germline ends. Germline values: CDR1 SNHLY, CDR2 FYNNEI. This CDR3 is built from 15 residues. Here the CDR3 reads CASSPWESSTDTQYF. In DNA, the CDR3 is TGTGCCAGCAGCCCCTGGGAATCTAGCACAGATACGCAGTATTTT.

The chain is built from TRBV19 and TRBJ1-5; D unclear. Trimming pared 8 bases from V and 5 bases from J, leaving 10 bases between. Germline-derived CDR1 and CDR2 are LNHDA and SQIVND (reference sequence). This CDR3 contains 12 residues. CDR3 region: CASSAIDQPQHF. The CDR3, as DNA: TGTGCCAGTTCGGCGATAGATCAGCCCCAGCATTTT.

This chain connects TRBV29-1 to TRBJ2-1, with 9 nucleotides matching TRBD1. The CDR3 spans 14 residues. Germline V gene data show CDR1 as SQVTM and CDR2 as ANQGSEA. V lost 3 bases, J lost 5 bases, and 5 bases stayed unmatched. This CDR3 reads CSVDRDREDNEQFF. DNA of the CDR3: TGCAGCGTTGATAGGGACAGGGAGGACAATGAGCAGTTCTTC.

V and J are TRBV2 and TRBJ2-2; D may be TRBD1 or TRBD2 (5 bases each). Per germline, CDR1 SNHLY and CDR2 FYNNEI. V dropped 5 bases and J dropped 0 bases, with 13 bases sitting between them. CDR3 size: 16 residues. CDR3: CASSRGRSTNTGELFF. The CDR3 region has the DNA TGTGCCAGCAGTAGGGGACGGAGTACGAACACCGGGGAGCTGTTTTTT.

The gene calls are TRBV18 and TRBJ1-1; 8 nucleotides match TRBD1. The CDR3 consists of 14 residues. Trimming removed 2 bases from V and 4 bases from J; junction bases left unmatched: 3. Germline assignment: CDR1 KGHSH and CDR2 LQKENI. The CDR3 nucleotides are TGTGCCAGCTCACCAGACAGGGGAGGCACTGAAGCTTTCTTT. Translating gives CASSPDRGGTEAFF.

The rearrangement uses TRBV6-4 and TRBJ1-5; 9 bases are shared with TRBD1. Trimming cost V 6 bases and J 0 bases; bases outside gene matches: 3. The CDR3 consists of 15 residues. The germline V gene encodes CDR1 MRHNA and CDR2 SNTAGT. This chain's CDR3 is CASRRTGDSNQPQHF. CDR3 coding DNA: TGTGCCAGCAGGAGGACAGGGGATAGCAATCAGCCCCAGCATTTT.

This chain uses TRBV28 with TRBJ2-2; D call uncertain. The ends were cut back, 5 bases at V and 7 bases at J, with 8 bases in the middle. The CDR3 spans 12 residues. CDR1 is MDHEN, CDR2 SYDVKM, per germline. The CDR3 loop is CASSLPVGELFF. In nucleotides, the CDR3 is TGTGCCAGCAGTCTCCCTGTCGGGGAGCTGTTTTTT.

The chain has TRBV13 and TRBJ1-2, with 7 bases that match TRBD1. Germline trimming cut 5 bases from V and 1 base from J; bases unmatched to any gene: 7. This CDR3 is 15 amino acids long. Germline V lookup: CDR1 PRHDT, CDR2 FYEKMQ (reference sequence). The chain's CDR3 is CASSPDRAFNYGYTF. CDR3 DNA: TGTGCCAGCAGCCCTGACAGGGCCTTTAACTATGGCTACACCTTC.

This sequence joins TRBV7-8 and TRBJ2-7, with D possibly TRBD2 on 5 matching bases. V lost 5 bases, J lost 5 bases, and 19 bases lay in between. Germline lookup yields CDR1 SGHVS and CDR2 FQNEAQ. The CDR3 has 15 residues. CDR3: CASSDYTGKGNEQYF. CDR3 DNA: TGTGCCAGCAGCGACTACACCGGGAAAGGCAACGAGCAGTACTTC.

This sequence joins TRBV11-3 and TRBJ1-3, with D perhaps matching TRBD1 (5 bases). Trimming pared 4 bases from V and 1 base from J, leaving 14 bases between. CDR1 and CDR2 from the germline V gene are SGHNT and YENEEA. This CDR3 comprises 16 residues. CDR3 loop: CASSSRQGASGNTIYF. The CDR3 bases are TGTGCCAGCAGCTCGCGGCAGGGTGCATCTGGAAACACCATATATTTT.

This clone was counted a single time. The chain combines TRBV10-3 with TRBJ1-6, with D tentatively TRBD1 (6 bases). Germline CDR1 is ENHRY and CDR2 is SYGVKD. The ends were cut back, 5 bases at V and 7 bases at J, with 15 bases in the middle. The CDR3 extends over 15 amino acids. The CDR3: CAISSLTGPNSPLHF. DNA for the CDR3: TGTGCCATCAGTAGCCTAACAGGGCCAAATTCACCCCTCCACTTT.

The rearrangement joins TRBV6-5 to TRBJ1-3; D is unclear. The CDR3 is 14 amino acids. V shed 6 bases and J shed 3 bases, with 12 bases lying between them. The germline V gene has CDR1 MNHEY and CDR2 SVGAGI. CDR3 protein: CASRSEGSGNTIYF. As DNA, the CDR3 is TGTGCCAGCAGATCCGAGGGTAGTGGAAACACCATATATTTT.

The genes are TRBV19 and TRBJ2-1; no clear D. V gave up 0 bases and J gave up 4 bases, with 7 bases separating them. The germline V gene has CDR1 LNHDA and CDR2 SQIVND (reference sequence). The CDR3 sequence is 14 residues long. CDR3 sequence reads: CASSIDGNYNEQFF. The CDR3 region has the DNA TGTGCCAGTAGTATAGATGGGAATTACAATGAGCAGTTCTTC.

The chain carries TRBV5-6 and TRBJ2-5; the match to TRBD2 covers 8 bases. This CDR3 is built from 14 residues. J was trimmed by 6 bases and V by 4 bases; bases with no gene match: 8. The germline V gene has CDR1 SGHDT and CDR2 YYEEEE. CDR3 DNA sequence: TGTGCCAGCAGCCTCCGACTAGCGAGGAAGACCCAGTACTTC. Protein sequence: CASSLRLARKTQYF.